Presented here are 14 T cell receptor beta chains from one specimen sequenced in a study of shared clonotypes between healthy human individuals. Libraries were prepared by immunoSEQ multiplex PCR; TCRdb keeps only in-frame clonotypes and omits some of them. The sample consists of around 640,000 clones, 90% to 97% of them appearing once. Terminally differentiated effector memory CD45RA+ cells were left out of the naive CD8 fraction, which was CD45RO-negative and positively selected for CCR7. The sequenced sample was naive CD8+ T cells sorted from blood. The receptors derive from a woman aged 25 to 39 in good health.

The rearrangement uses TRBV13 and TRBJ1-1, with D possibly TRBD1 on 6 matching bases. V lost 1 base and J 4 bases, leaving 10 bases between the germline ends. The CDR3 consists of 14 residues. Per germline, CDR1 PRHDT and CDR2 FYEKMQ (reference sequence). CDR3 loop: CASSLDRGFTEAFF. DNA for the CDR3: TGTGCCAGCAGCTTAGATAGGGGGTTCACTGAAGCTTTCTTT.

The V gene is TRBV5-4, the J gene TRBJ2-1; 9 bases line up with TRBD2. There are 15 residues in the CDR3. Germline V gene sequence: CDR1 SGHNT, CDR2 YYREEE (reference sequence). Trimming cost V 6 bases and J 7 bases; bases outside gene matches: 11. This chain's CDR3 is CASTRLAERANEQFF. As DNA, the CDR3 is TGTGCCAGCACCAGACTAGCGGAGAGGGCTAATGAGCAGTTCTTC.

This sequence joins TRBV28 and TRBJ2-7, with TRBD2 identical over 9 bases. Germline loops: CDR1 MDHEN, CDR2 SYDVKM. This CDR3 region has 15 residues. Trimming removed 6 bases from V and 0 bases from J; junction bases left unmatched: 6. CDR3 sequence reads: CASRSTSGRSYEQYF. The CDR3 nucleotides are TGTGCCAGCAGATCTACTAGCGGGCGCTCCTACGAGCAGTACTTC.

The CDR3 sequence: CASSSGSPYNEQFF. The CDR3 bases are TGTGCCAGCAGTTCGGGTTCCCCCTACAATGAGCAGTTCTTC. The chain recombines TRBV27 with TRBJ2-1, with D unclear. The CDR3 totals 14 residues. The germline V gene has CDR1 MNHEY and CDR2 SMNVEV (reference sequence). Trimming took off 4 bases at V and 2 bases at J, with 9 bases between the two ends.

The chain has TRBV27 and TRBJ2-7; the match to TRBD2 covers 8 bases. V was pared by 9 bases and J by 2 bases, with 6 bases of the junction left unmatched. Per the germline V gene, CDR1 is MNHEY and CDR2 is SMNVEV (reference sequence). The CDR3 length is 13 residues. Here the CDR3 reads CASTSGATYEQYF. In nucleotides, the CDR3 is TGTGCCAGTACTAGCGGTGCCACCTACGAGCAGTACTTC.

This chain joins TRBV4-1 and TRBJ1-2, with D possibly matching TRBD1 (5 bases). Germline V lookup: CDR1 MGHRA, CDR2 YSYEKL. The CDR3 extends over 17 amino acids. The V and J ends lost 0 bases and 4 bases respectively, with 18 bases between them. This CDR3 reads CASSQDSGGRDPYGYTF. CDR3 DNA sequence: TGCGCCAGCAGCCAAGATTCAGGCGGCCGGGACCCCTATGGCTACACCTTC.

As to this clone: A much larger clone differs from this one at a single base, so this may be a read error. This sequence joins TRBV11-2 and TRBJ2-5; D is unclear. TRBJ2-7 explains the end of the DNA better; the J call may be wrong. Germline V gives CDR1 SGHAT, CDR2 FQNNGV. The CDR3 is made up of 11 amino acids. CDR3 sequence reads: CASSSSYEQYF. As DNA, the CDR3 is TGTGCCAGCAGCTCATCCTACGAGCAGTACTTC.

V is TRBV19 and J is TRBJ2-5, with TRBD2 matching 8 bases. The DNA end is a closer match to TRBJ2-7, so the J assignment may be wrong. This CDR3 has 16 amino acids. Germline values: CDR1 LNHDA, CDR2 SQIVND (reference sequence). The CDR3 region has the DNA TGTGCCACCTCTTCTCGGCTAGCGGGCGGGACCTACGAGCAGTACTTC. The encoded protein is CATSSRLAGGTYEQYF.

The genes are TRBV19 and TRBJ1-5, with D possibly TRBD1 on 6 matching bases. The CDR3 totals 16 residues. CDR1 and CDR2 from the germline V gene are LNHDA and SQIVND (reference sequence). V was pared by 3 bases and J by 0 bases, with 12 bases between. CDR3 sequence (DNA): TGTGCCAGTAGTATTGCAGGGGACTATAGCAATCAGCCCCAGCATTTT. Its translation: CASSIAGDYSNQPQHF. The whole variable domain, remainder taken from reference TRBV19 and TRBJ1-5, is DGGITQSPKYLFRKEGQNVTLSCEQNLNHDAMYWYRQDPGQGLRLIYYSQIVNDFQKGDIAEGYSVSREKKESFPLTVTSAQKNPTAFYLCASSIAGDYSNQPQHFGDGTRLSIL.

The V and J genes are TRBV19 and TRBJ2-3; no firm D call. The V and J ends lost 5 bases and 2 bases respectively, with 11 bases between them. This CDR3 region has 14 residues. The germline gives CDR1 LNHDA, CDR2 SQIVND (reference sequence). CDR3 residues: CASSPRALTDTQYF. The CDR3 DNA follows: TGTGCCAGTAGTCCTCGGGCCCTCACAGATACGCAGTATTTT.

The CDR3 DNA is TGTGCCAGCAGCCACCTATCATCCGGGTTGGGTGAAGCTTTCTTT. It yields the protein CASSHLSSGLGEAFF. The gene calls are TRBV28 and TRBJ1-1; the D is unclear. This CDR3 contains 15 residues. Germline-derived CDR1 and CDR2 are MDHEN and SYDVKM. The germline V and J ends were trimmed by 6 bases and 7 bases, with 21 bases remaining between them.

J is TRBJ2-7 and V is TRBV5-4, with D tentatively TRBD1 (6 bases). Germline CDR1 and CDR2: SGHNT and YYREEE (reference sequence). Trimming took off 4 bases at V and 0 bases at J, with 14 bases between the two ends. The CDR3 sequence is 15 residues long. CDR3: CASSPGPGASYEQYF. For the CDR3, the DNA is TGTGCCAGCAGCCCCGGTCCAGGGGCCTCCTACGAGCAGTACTTC.

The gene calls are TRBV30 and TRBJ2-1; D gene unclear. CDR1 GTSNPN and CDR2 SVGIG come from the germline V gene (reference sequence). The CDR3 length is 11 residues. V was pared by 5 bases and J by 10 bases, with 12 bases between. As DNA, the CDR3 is TGTGCCTGGGGTACGGTAAGCGAGCAGTTCTTC. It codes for CAWGTVSEQFF.

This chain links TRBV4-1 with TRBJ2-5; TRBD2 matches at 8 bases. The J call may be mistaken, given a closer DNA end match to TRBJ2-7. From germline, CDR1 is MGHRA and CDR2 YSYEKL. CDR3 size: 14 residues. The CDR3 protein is CASSYREGSYEQYF. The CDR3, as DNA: TGCGCCAGCAGCTACCGGGAGGGCTCCTACGAGCAGTACTTC.